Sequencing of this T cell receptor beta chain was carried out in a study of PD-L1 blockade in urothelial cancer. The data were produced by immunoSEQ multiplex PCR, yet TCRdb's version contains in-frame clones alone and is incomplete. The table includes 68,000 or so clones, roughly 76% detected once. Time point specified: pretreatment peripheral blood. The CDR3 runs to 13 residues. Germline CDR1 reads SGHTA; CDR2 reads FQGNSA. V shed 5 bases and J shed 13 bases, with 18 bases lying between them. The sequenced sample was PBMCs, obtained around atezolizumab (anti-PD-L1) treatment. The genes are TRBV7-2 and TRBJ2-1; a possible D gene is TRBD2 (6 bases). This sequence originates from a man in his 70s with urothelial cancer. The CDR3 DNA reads TGTGCCAGCAGCACGGGACTCGCCCGGGGACAGTTCTTC. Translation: CASSTGLARGQFF.